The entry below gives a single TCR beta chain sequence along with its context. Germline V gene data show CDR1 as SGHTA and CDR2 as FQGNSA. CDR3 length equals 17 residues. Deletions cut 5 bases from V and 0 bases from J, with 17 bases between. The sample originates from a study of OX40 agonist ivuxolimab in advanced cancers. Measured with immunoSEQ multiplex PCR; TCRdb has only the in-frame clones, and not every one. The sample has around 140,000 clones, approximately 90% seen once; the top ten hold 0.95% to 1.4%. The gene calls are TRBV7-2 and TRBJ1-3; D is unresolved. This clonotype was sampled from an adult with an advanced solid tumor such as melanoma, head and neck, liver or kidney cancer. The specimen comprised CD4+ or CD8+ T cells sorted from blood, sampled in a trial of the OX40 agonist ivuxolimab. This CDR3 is CASSQVFATASGNTIYF. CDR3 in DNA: TGTGCCAGCAGCCAGGTATTTGCGACGGCCTCTGGAAACACCATATATTTT.